This T cell receptor beta chain was observed in a study of blood T cell repertoires in COVID-19. Study information: The United States, Italy and Spain provided the acute and convalescent COVID-19 samples. Nucleic acid was either cDNA or gDNA, and it came from T cells, B-cell-depleted T cells, or PBMCs.

Using immunoSEQ multiplex PCR, the repertoire was profiled, and TCRdb retains in-frame clones only, with some absent. The sample shows about 200,000 clones, approximately 80% of them seen only once. The germline CDR1 and CDR2 sequences are MDHEN and SYDVKM. V dropped 5 bases and J dropped 5; count of bases not matched to a gene: 8. The CDR3 has 14 amino acids. Participant ages covered roughly 18 to 89 years across around 25 US areas. Participants' reported clinical history set cohort assignment. This receptor was obtained from a woman aged 60-75 years with acute COVID-19. Material: PBMCs or T cells enriched from blood (not recorded which). The chain combines TRBV28 with TRBJ1-2; the match to TRBD1 covers 7 bases. Here the CDR3 reads CASSTQQGYYGYTF. The CDR3 DNA sequence: TGTGCCAGCAGTACGCAACAGGGGTATTATGGCTACACCTTC.